This entry features one T cell receptor (beta chain) sequence. Its antigen is not yet known. No base-level quality is on record; no much larger clone is a single base apart. The sample contains more than one DNA sequence encoding this CDR3. The CDR3 regions of human TCRbeta chains were subjected to immunosequencing. On the study's bioinformatics: TCRs in the repertoires were matched against a reference library of SARS-CoV-2-specific TCRs that had been generated with the MIRA antigen-specificity platform. Breadth was defined as the fraction of unique TCRs that were SARS-CoV-2-associated, and depth was defined as the fraction of total T cells that were SARS-CoV-2-associated. Using the MIRA data, every spike-specific TCR was mapped to the spike region that the TCR reacted to and assigned to either a CD4 or a CD8 class. Log10-transformed breadth and depth values were compared by one-way ANOVA with Sidak's multiple comparisons tests. TCRdb mirrors the immuneACCESS table, restricted to in-frame sequences. Some clones are absent from its copies; in checked studies, under half trace to an unresolved V gene, and the reason for the others is unknown. D and trimming were read from the DNA, whereas the V and J calls and clone size are those reported in that table. A total of over 150,000 clones appear in this sample, roughly nine tenths of them only once. The ten largest make up 6.9% of the sample.

The data were obtained in a study of T cell responses to AZD1222 COVID-19 vaccine (dated by TCRdb to the early 2020s). Background on the whole study: Because spike-specific TCR depth and breadth did not differ between the two schedules, AZD1222 recipients who got a second dose at roughly 4 weeks were pooled with those who got a second dose at roughly 12 weeks. A total of around 240 trial participants underwent TCR sequencing, of whom 200 to 220 had received two doses of AZD1222 and some 26 had received two doses of the MenACWY control vaccine. Enrollment into the trials was organized by age into subgroups of 18-55, 56-69 and 70-plus years, and those subgroups contained about 160, 30 and 59 TCR-sequenced participants, respectively. General conclusions and limits of the study: Conclusions about previously exposed vaccinees were limited because only six AZD1222 recipients were SARS-CoV-2 seropositive at baseline. After two AZD1222 doses, both the breadth and the depth of spike-specific TCRs were significantly higher than at day 0 and than in MenACWY recipients. Nearly half of unique spike-specific TCRs reportedly recognized epitopes outside regions mutated in the B.1.351 and B.1.1.7 variants. Most participants were white British and females outnumbered males, and the authors suggested that clonal diversity may have been underestimated. CD4 TCRs associated with the vaccine covered the entire spike protein, and the dominant responses were in regions 160-218 and 743-854. In the small 56-69-year group, the increase in depth fell short of significance, most likely because of low power. Because no day 14 peak-response samples were available, repertoires were characterized only after the peak T cell response.

The time point label, as the study defines it: baseline before first vaccination. Samples from vaccinated people were obtained from the UK trials COV001 and COV002, which included a single-blind randomized controlled phase 2/3 trial of AZD1222 (ChAdOx1 nCoV-19) in healthy adults. Trial participant PBMC samples were collected at day 0 and day 28 after the second dose for TCRbeta chain sequencing. Reading from cysteine to phenylalanine, the CDR3 counts 13 amino acids. Only the CDR3 part of the read is kept: 39 bases, read in frame from the first base. Via the germline V gene (reference sequence), CDR1 is SGHNT and CDR2 YYREEE. V drops 5 bases and J drops 4 bases, leaving 12 bases in between.

Here the chain combines TRBV5-4 and TRBJ2-5; a tentative D call is TRBD1 (6 bases match). The TCR comes from an adult in good health. The sample consisted of peripheral blood, taken on day 0 of AZD1222 vaccination. The sequenced DNA: TGTGCCAGCAGTTTACAGGGTCGAGAGACCCAGTACTTC. This sequence encodes CASSLQGRETQYF.